These T cell receptor beta chains were read from a single sample in a study of a mutant IDH1 vaccine in newly diagnosed glioma. Profiled with immunoSEQ multiplex PCR; TCRdb holds only in-frame clones, not every one. The sample has about 51,000 clones, 60% to 85% seen once. Sequencing was performed on PBMCs, taken from a glioma patient treated with radiotherapy, temozolomide or both. These receptors originate from a woman aged 40 to 55 with glioma. Both conserved end residues are part of each CDR3. Fields, in order: CDR3 DNA, CDR3 protein, clone size, V gene, J gene, D gene, CDR3 length. A D gene is named only where the DNA matches it firmly. The listing skips clone size in some rows; elsewhere it reads once, few, many or a size class.

CDR3nt: TGTGCCAGCAGTGCCCGGGACAGTTTGGGCTATGGCTACACCTTC; CDR3aa: CASSARDSLGYGYTF; abundance: NA; v_gene: TRBV25-1; j_gene: TRBJ1-2; d_gene: TRBD1; len: 15
CDR3nt: TGTGCCAGCAGGGAAGGCGGGACGCAGAACACTGAAGCTTTCTTT; CDR3aa: CASREGGTQNTEAFF; abundance: NA; v_gene: TRBV6-1; j_gene: TRBJ1-1; d_gene: NA; len: 15
CDR3nt: TGTGCCAGCAGCTCTGGGATGTACCAAGAGACCCAGTACTTC; CDR3aa: CASSSGMYQETQYF; abundance: NA; v_gene: TRBV7-9; j_gene: TRBJ2-5; d_gene: NA; len: 14
CDR3nt: TGTGCCAGCAGTTTTACAGGGTCCAACTATGGCTACACCTTC; CDR3aa: CASSFTGSNYGYTF; abundance: NA; v_gene: TRBV28; j_gene: TRBJ1-2; d_gene: NA; len: 14
CDR3nt: TGTGCCAGCAGCCGTCGGGAGACCCAGTACTTC; CDR3aa: CASSRRETQYF; abundance: NA; v_gene: TRBV6-6; j_gene: TRBJ2-5; d_gene: NA; len: 11
CDR3nt: TGTGCCAGCAGCTCCATAGCGGGGGGGGCAGATACGCAGTATTTT; CDR3aa: CASSSIAGGADTQYF; abundance: once; v_gene: TRBV9; j_gene: TRBJ2-3; d_gene: TRBD2; len: 15
CDR3nt: TGTGCTAGTGGTTTGGTACAGGGGGGACAGTCTGGGGCCAACGTCCTGACTTTC; CDR3aa: CASGLVQGGQSGANVLTF; abundance: NA; v_gene: TRBV12-5; j_gene: TRBJ2-6; d_gene: TRBD1; len: 18
CDR3nt: TGTGCCAGCAGCAAAGCGAACCCCAGGGGGTCCTACAATGAGCAGTTCTTC; CDR3aa: CASSKANPRGSYNEQFF; abundance: NA; v_gene: TRBV21-1; j_gene: TRBJ2-1; d_gene: NA; len: 17
CDR3nt: TGTGCCAGCAGCCCTCCAACAGGGGGCGTGAACACTGAAGCTTTCTTT; CDR3aa: CASSPPTGGVNTEAFF; abundance: NA; v_gene: TRBV7-9; j_gene: TRBJ1-1; d_gene: TRBD1; len: 16
CDR3nt: TGCGCCAGCAGCTCCCCCAGCGGGGGGCACACAGATACGCAGTATTTT; CDR3aa: CASSSPSGGHTDTQYF; abundance: NA; v_gene: TRBV5-1; j_gene: TRBJ2-3; d_gene: TRBD2; len: 16
CDR3nt: TGCGCCAGCAGCCAAGATAGGGGGCCGGGGGAGCAGTACTTC; CDR3aa: CASSQDRGPGEQYF; abundance: NA; v_gene: TRBV4-3; j_gene: TRBJ2-7; d_gene: TRBD1; len: 14
CDR3nt: TGTGCCAGCAGCGTAGTGCAGGACAGGGTGTGGGATACGCAGTATTTT; CDR3aa: CASSVVQDRVWDTQYF; abundance: once; v_gene: TRBV9; j_gene: TRBJ2-3; d_gene: TRBD1; len: 16
CDR3nt: TGTGCCAGCAGATCGGACAGGGCCCTCAACAATGAGCAGTTCTTC; CDR3aa: CASRSDRALNNEQFF; abundance: NA; v_gene: TRBV6-5; j_gene: TRBJ2-1; d_gene: TRBD1; len: 15
CDR3nt: TGTGCCAGCAGCCTAAGGGGTGGCTCTGGGGCCAACGTCCTGACTTTC; CDR3aa: CASSLRGGSGANVLTF; abundance: NA; v_gene: TRBV5-5; j_gene: TRBJ2-6; d_gene: NA; len: 16
CDR3nt: TGTGCCAGCAGCTTAGGGGGCAAGCGGGGGACCCCCTCCTACGAGCAGTACTTC; CDR3aa: CASSLGGKRGTPSYEQYF; abundance: NA; v_gene: TRBV11-1; j_gene: TRBJ2-7; d_gene: TRBD2; len: 18
CDR3nt: TGTGCCACCAGGCCCTCTGGCATCCCTGAGCAGTTCTTC; CDR3aa: CATRPSGIPEQFF; abundance: NA; v_gene: TRBV15; j_gene: TRBJ2-1; d_gene: NA; len: 13
CDR3nt: TGTGCCAGCAGCGCTTGGAACGGGCCTGAAGCTTTCTTT; CDR3aa: CASSAWNGPEAFF; abundance: NA; v_gene: TRBV25-1; j_gene: TRBJ1-1; d_gene: NA; len: 13
CDR3nt: TGTGCCAGCAGTGAAAGGCGTCTGGAGACCCAGTACTTC; CDR3aa: CASSERRLETQYF; abundance: NA; v_gene: TRBV2; j_gene: TRBJ2-5; d_gene: NA; len: 13
CDR3nt: TGTGCCAGCAGCCCAGGACTAGCGGGGGGCCAGACCCAGTACTTC; CDR3aa: CASSPGLAGGQTQYF; abundance: NA; v_gene: TRBV11-2; j_gene: TRBJ2-5; d_gene: TRBD2; len: 15
CDR3nt: TGCGCCAGCAGCTTAAGGGGGCGCTCGGAAAAACTGTTTTTT; CDR3aa: CASSLRGRSEKLFF; abundance: once; v_gene: TRBV5-1; j_gene: TRBJ1-4; d_gene: TRBD1; len: 14
CDR3nt: TGTGCCACCCTGAGAACGAGGGGGGCCAACGTCCTGACTTTC; CDR3aa: CATLRTRGANVLTF; abundance: few; v_gene: TRBV2; j_gene: TRBJ2-6; d_gene: NA; len: 14
CDR3nt: TGTGCCAGCAGCCCCTATTTGAACACTGAAGCTTTCTTT; CDR3aa: CASSPYLNTEAFF; abundance: NA; v_gene: TRBV7-2; j_gene: TRBJ1-1; d_gene: NA; len: 13
CDR3nt: TGTGCCAGTAGTGGCAACTTTGCAACTAATGAAAAACTGTTTTTT; CDR3aa: CASSGNFATNEKLFF; abundance: few; v_gene: TRBV19; j_gene: TRBJ1-4; d_gene: NA; len: 15
CDR3nt: TGTGCCAGCAGCTCCGGACGACCCTACGAGCAGTACTTC; CDR3aa: CASSSGRPYEQYF; abundance: NA; v_gene: TRBV11-2; j_gene: TRBJ2-7; d_gene: NA; len: 13
CDR3nt: TGTGCCAGCAGTGGGGGAGGGAACTATGGCTACACCTTC; CDR3aa: CASSGGGNYGYTF; abundance: NA; v_gene: TRBV6-5; j_gene: TRBJ1-2; d_gene: NA; len: 13
CDR3nt: TGTGCCAGCAGCCAACGCTCAACAGATACGCAGTATTTT; CDR3aa: CASSQRSTDTQYF; abundance: NA; v_gene: TRBV14; j_gene: TRBJ2-3; d_gene: NA; len: 13
CDR3nt: TGTGCCTGGAGCGTAAAAGAGACCCAGTACTTC; CDR3aa: CAWSVKETQYF; abundance: NA; v_gene: TRBV30; j_gene: TRBJ2-5; d_gene: NA; len: 11
CDR3nt: TGCAGCGCAACGACAGGGACACAAGTGGGATTAGGGGAGCTGTTTTTT; CDR3aa: CSATTGTQVGLGELFF; abundance: NA; v_gene: TRBV29-1; j_gene: TRBJ2-2; d_gene: TRBD1; len: 16
CDR3nt: TGTGCCAGCAGTTTACCAGGGTCACCCCTCCACTTT; CDR3aa: CASSLPGSPLHF; abundance: NA; v_gene: TRBV27; j_gene: TRBJ1-6; d_gene: NA; len: 12